Listed here are 29 T cell receptor beta chains from one sample, sequenced in a study of T cell responses to AZD1222 COVID-19 vaccine. Sequenced by immunoSEQ multiplex PCR; TCRdb stores in-frame clones only, minus some. The sample includes about 28,000 clones, approximately 78% of them seen just once. The source material was peripheral blood, sampled on day 0 of AZD1222 vaccination. The receptor source for this set is an adult in good health.

This clone has a handful of counts. This sequence joins TRBV19 and TRBJ1-6; D might be TRBD1 (6 bases). The germline V gene has CDR1 LNHDA and CDR2 SQIVND (reference sequence). V was cut by 9 bases and J by 5 bases, with 11 bases left in between. This CDR3 is built from 13 residues. The CDR3 DNA is TGTGCCAGCAGACAGGTCGATAATTCACCCCTCCACTTT. Protein: CASRQVDNSPLHF.

V gene TRBV6-5 combines with J gene TRBJ2-7; D may be TRBD2 (6 bases). With 2 bases removed from V and 9 bases from J, the gap between germline ends came to 23 bases. Germline V gene sequence: CDR1 MNHEY, CDR2 SVGAGI. The CDR3 spans 16 residues. DNA for the CDR3: TGTGCCAGCAGTTACGAAACTTCGGGACTCCCAGGTCTGCAGTACGTC. Translation gives CASSYETSGLPGLQYV.

J is TRBJ2-1 and V is TRBV11-3; D remains ambiguous. The germline V and J ends were trimmed by 3 bases and 4 bases, with 4 bases remaining between them. The CDR3 has 12 amino acids. Germline V lookup: CDR1 SGHNT, CDR2 YENEEA. In DNA form, the CDR3 reads TGTGCCAGCAGCTTTACGTACAATGAGCAGTTCTTC. This gives the protein CASSFTYNEQFF.

The rearrangement joins TRBV10-3 to TRBJ2-7, with a tentative D call TRBD1 (5 bases). Germline CDR1 is ENHRY and CDR2 is SYGVKD. V shed 3 bases and J shed 3 bases, with 6 bases lying between them. This CDR3 has 12 residues. The CDR3 DNA reads as TGTGCCATCAGTGAAGGGGACTACGAGCAGTACGTC. Translating gives CAISEGDYEQYV.

The rearrangement joins TRBV7-9 to TRBJ1-1; 11 bases agree with TRBD1. This CDR3 spans 14 amino acids. CDR1 is SEHNR and CDR2 is FQNEAQ in the germline V gene (reference sequence). The trim removed 4 bases at V and 10 bases at J, leaving 8 bases unmatched. CDR3 coding DNA: TGTGCCAGCAGCTCGGACAGGGGGCTGAGGGGAGCTTTCTTT. The encoded protein is CASSSDRGLRGAFF.

The chain recombines TRBV6-5 with TRBJ1-6, with TRBD1 as a possible D gene (5 bases). The V gene's germline CDR1 is MNHEY and CDR2 SVGAGI. Trimming cost V 6 bases and J 3 bases, with 12 bases left between them. The CDR3 length is 15 residues. CDR3 loop: CASRSQGSYNSPLHF. CDR3 bases: TGTGCCAGCAGGTCCCAGGGAAGCTATAATTCACCCCTCCACTTT.

The chain is built from TRBV19 and TRBJ1-4, with 7 bases identical to TRBD1. The ends lost 5 bases at V and 7 bases at J; junction bases unmatched: 16. Germline CDR1 LNHDA, CDR2 SQIVND (reference sequence). CDR3 size: 17 residues. CDR3 nucleotide sequence: TGTGCCAGTAGTGTCAACCGGGACACCCCAGGGGGTGAAAAACTGTTTTTT. Amino acids: CASSVNRDTPGGEKLFF.

This clone has just a few counts. The chain recombines TRBV19 with TRBJ1-2, with D maybe TRBD1 (6 bases). This CDR3 has 13 residues. Germline V gives CDR1 LNHDA, CDR2 SQIVND (reference sequence). The V end lost 7 bases, the J end lost 5 bases, and 14 bases lay between the germline ends. The CDR3 bases are TGTGCCAGTACGGTGGGGGCGGAGTATGGCTACACCTTC. Amino acids: CASTVGAEYGYTF.

This chain connects TRBV5-1 to TRBJ2-6; D remains ambiguous. The CDR3 runs to 15 residues. V lost 0 bases, J lost 2 bases, and 6 bases lay in between. Germline assignment: CDR1 SGHRS and CDR2 YFSETQ. The CDR3 reads CASSLGPAGANVLTF. CDR3 in DNA: TGCGCCAGCAGCTTGGGACCGGCTGGGGCCAACGTCCTGACTTTC.

V usage is TRBV6-5 and J usage is TRBJ2-3; D remains ambiguous. The V gene's germline CDR1 is MNHEY and CDR2 SVGAGI. The CDR3 has 14 residues. Deletions cut 5 bases from V and 0 bases from J, with 9 bases between. The CDR3 here is CASSPPESTDTQYF. DNA for the CDR3: TGTGCCAGCAGTCCCCCTGAGAGCACAGATACGCAGTATTTT.

The sample holds a few counts of this clone. The J gene is TRBJ2-1, the V gene TRBV7-8; 7 bases line up with TRBD1. V shed 5 bases and J 2 bases; nucleotides not matched to a gene: 3. Germline V gene lookup returns CDR1 SGHVS and CDR2 FQNEAQ. CDR3 length: 14 amino acids. The CDR3 loop is CASSPGQAYNEQFF. In DNA, the CDR3 is TGTGCCAGCAGCCCAGGACAGGCCTACAATGAGCAGTTCTTC.

V gene TRBV27 combines with J gene TRBJ1-1; TRBD1 is a possible D gene (6 bases). Germline V gives CDR1 MNHEY, CDR2 SMNVEV (reference sequence). The CDR3 spans 17 residues. Trimming cost V 3 bases and J 5 bases, with 22 bases left between them. The CDR3 sequence: CASSFTLALLRGTEAFF. As DNA, the CDR3 is TGTGCCAGCAGTTTCACTCTTGCGCTTTTAAGGGGGACTGAAGCTTTCTTT.

The rearrangement joins TRBV5-1 to TRBJ2-2; 11 bases fit TRBD2. This CDR3 is 17 amino acids long. The V segment lost 6 bases and the J segment 4 bases; nucleotides outside the gene matches: 11. Germline CDR1 SGHRS, CDR2 YFSETQ. The DNA for the CDR3 is TGCGCCAGCACCTCCCCACTAGCGGGAGTTCGCACCGGGGAGCTGTTTTTT. Translated, it gives CASTSPLAGVRTGELFF.

The J gene is TRBJ2-7, the V gene TRBV13; 8 bases align to TRBD2. CDR3 length equals 18 residues. CDR1 and CDR2 from the germline V gene are PRHDT and FYEKMQ (reference sequence). Trimming cost V 0 bases and J 2 bases; bases outside gene matches: 12. CDR3 DNA: TGTGCCAGCAGCTTAGGGTCGCCCAGGGAGCGGGAGACCTACGAGCAGTACTTC. Translated, it gives CASSLGSPRERETYEQYF. The variable domain in full, with the rest retrieved from reference TRBV13 and TRBJ2-7, is AAGVIQSPRHLIKEKRETATLKCYPIPRHDTVYWYQQGPGQDPQFLISFYEKMQSDKGSIPDRFSAQQFSDYHSELNMSSLELGDSALYFCASSLGSPRERETYEQYFGPGTRLTVT.

This rearrangement joins TRBV2 to TRBJ1-3; TRBD1 aligns across 7 bases. Unmatched junction bases numbered 6, after V lost 9 bases and J lost 4 bases. The germline CDR1 and CDR2 sequences are SNHLY and FYNNEI. There are 13 residues in the CDR3. The CDR3 reads CARSTGRGNTIYF. The CDR3 nucleotides read TGTGCCAGATCGACAGGGAGAGGAAACACCATATATTTT.

J is TRBJ1-1 and V is TRBV7-2; D is ambiguous. V dropped 0 bases and J dropped 5 bases, with 10 bases sitting between them. Germline V gene sequence: CDR1 SGHTA, CDR2 FQGNSA. The CDR3 is 14 amino acids. The CDR3 reads CASSLARGWTEAFF. CDR3 nucleotides: TGTGCCAGCAGCTTAGCTCGGGGTTGGACTGAAGCTTTCTTT.

For this clone: A read error is the likely source, as a far larger clone sits one nucleotide away. The same CDR3 is also encoded by other DNA sequences in this sample. J is TRBJ1-6 and V is TRBV9; TRBD1 matches at 10 bases. Germline CDR1 is SGDLS and CDR2 is YYNGEE. This CDR3 region has 16 residues. DNA of the CDR3: TGTGCCCGCAGCGTAGGGGGGGGACAGGGGAAGTCACCCCTCCACTTT. This encodes CARSVGGGQGKSPLHF.

In DNA, the CDR3 is TGTGCCACCAGTGATTTGGCGGACAGGGGAGAGACCCAGTACTTC. This gives the protein CATSDLADRGETQYF. The chain recombines TRBV24-1 with TRBJ2-5; 9 bases align to TRBD1. The CDR3 is made up of 15 amino acids. Germline CDR1 KGHDR, CDR2 SFDVKD. J lost 4 bases, V lost 0 bases, and 2 bases had no gene match.

The chain recombines TRBV6-2 or TRBV6-3 with TRBJ2-6; possible D gene TRBD2, 5 bases. Germline lookup yields CDR1 MNHEY and CDR2 SVGEGT. V was clipped by 1 base and J by 2 bases, with 6 bases between them. The CDR3 totals 15 residues. CDR3 residues: CASSYFGAGANVLTF. The CDR3 DNA reads as TGTGCCAGCAGTTACTTCGGGGCTGGGGCCAACGTCCTGACTTTC.

V and J are TRBV7-2 and TRBJ2-7, with 10 positions matching TRBD2. Trimming took 5 bases from V and 2 from J; bases not matched to a gene: 6. This CDR3 contains 15 residues. The germline CDR1 and CDR2 sequences are SGHTA and FQGNSA. The CDR3: CASSTQAGGTYEQYF. The CDR3 DNA sequence: TGTGCCAGCAGCACTCAAGCGGGGGGGACCTACGAGCAGTACTTC.

The chain combines TRBV5-1 with TRBJ2-7; D is unresolved. The CDR3 totals 12 residues. The V end was cut by 4 bases, the J end by 4 bases, with 9 bases between. Germline values: CDR1 SGHRS, CDR2 YFSETQ. This chain's CDR3 is CASSTSVYEQYF. For the CDR3, the DNA is TGCGCCAGCAGCACGTCCGTTTACGAGCAGTACTTC.

The V gene is TRBV9, the J gene TRBJ1-6, with a weak D call TRBD1 (5 bases). The CDR3 loop spans 14 amino acids. Per the germline V gene, CDR1 is SGDLS and CDR2 is YYNGEE. Trimming removed 3 bases at V and 8 bases at J, with 12 bases between. As DNA, the CDR3 is TGTGCCAGCAGCGAGCAGGGTCCGGATTCACCCCTCCACTTT. Residues: CASSEQGPDSPLHF.

V is TRBV13 and J is TRBJ2-1; 7 bases align to TRBD2. Germline lookup yields CDR1 PRHDT and CDR2 FYEKMQ (reference sequence). V lost 5 bases to trimming and J lost 4 bases; unmatched junction nucleotides: 14. This CDR3 contains 17 residues. The CDR3 bases are TGTGCCAGCAGCACGCTTACCGGGACTACCGATTACAATGAGCAGTTCTTC. It translates to CASSTLTGTTDYNEQFF.

This clone was seen just once. The gene calls are TRBV15 and TRBJ2-3, with D perhaps being TRBD1 or TRBD2 (5 bases each). CDR1 LNHNV and CDR2 YYDKDF come from the germline V gene (reference sequence). The CDR3 has 14 residues. V lost 7 bases to trimming and J lost 0 bases, with 11 bases between them. In DNA form, the CDR3 reads TGTGCCACCACCATGGGGGAAAGCACAGATACGCAGTATTTT. Translation: CATTMGESTDTQYF.

This rearrangement joins TRBV28 to TRBJ1-5; D is ambiguous. The CDR3 is made up of 12 amino acids. Germline assignment: CDR1 MDHEN and CDR2 SYDVKM. V was clipped by 6 bases and J by 1 base, with 4 bases between them. The CDR3 is CASRDSNQPQHF. CDR3 nucleotide sequence: TGTGCCAGCAGGGACAGCAATCAGCCCCAGCATTTT.

The V gene is TRBV4-2, the J gene TRBJ1-4; 7 nucleotides line up with TRBD1. V was pared by 4 bases and J by 0 bases, with 5 bases of the junction left unmatched. Germline loops: CDR1 LGHNA, CDR2 YNFKEQ. This CDR3 has 16 residues. CDR3 in DNA: TGTGCCAGCAGCCTCGGGACAGACCCAACTAATGAAAAACTGTTTTTT. Residues: CASSLGTDPTNEKLFF.

V is TRBV6-6 and J is TRBJ2-3; 10 bases line up with TRBD2. Unmatched junction bases numbered 5, after V lost 4 bases and J lost 4 bases. Germline V gene lookup returns CDR1 MNHNY and CDR2 SVGAGI (reference sequence). The CDR3 is 15 residues long. DNA of the CDR3: TGTGCCAGCAGTTTCCCGGGACTAGCGTCAGATACGCAGTATTTT. This encodes CASSFPGLASDTQYF.

V usage is TRBV19 and J usage is TRBJ1-5, with D uncertain. V was trimmed by 3 bases and J by 6 bases, leaving 12 bases between them. Looked up from germline, CDR1 is LNHDA and CDR2 is SQIVND (reference sequence). The CDR3 sequence is 14 residues long. The CDR3 here is CASSMKGNSQPQHF. CDR3 in DNA: TGTGCCAGTAGTATGAAGGGAAATAGTCAGCCCCAGCATTTT.

This clone has just one count. CDR3 in DNA: TGTGCCAGCAGCGTCCCCTCGACTAGCGGGGTATCCTACGAGCAGTACTTC. As protein: CASSVPSTSGVSYEQYF. The chain combines TRBV7-2 with TRBJ2-7, with TRBD2 matching 11 bases. V shed 5 bases, J shed 1 base, and the junction held 10 bases outside the gene matches. In germline, CDR1 is SGHTA, CDR2 FQGNSA. The CDR3 covers 17 residues.